The entry below describes one TCR beta chain. Its specificity is not known. This entry is derived from a study of PD-L1 blockade in urothelial cancer. Study-wide context: Between 0 and 3 chemotherapy regimens preceded treatment for each patient. Blood samples contained a median 141,255 T cells. General study points: Tumor-associated clones in blood expanded more at 3 weeks in durable-benefit patients.

Per the germline V gene, CDR1 is SGHRS and CDR2 is YFSETQ. This CDR3 has 14 residues. Trimming took 0 bases from V and 4 from J, leaving 10 bases between them. Profiling relied on immunoSEQ multiplex PCR, and the TCRdb table lists in-frame clones only, not all of them. The sample has around 80,000 clones, about nine tenths seen once. Material: PBMCs, obtained around atezolizumab (anti-PD-L1) treatment. This rearrangement joins TRBV5-1 to TRBJ1-1; unclear D gene. The sequence was collected from a woman between 70 and 85 years old with urothelial cancer. For the CDR3, the DNA is TGCGCCAGCAGCTTGGTGGGGAGTGTCACTGAAGCTTTCTTT. Its translation is CASSLVGSVTEAFF.